One sample yielded the 29 T cell receptor beta chains listed below, sequenced in a study of T cells in narcolepsy (dated by TCRdb to about 2018). The protocol used for the library was the immunoSEQ multiplex PCR assay. Imported from immuneACCESS, the table was reduced by TCRdb to in-frame sequences with V and J called. These copies leave out some clones; in studies compared against another copy, an unresolved V gene accounts for under half, and the cause of the remainder is not known. Across this sample there are fewer than 25,000 clones, with roughly 85% seen only once. The ten largest clones add up to 10% to 13% of the sample. The specimen was memory (CD45RA-) CD4+ T cells from blood. The cell subset or site label for this specimen denotes: memory T cells sorted ex vivo from peripheral blood. The source is a human donor in good health.

This chain joins TRBV4-1 and TRBJ2-2; 13 nucleotides match TRBD2. The junction had 12 bases not matched to a gene; V was cut back by 6 bases and J by 5 bases. The length of the CDR3 is 18 residues. Germline V gives CDR1 MGHRA, CDR2 YSYEKL. CDR3 amino acids: CASSLPMGLAGLTGELFF. CDR3 bases: TGCGCCAGCAGTCTACCCATGGGACTAGCGGGACTAACCGGGGAGCTGTTTTTT.

V is TRBV6-5 and J is TRBJ2-3, with D uncertain. CDR1 and CDR2 from the germline V gene are MNHEY and SVGAGI. This CDR3 is 11 amino acids long. V was shortened by 6 bases and J by 4 bases, with 5 bases between the two germline ends. The CDR3 sequence: CASRLADTQYF. Here the CDR3 DNA reads TGTGCCAGCAGGCTCGCAGATACGCAGTATTTT.

A few counts support this clone. V usage is TRBV6-5 and J usage is TRBJ1-4; possible D gene TRBD1, 5 bases. Germline V gene data show CDR1 as MNHEY and CDR2 as SVGAGI. The length of the CDR3 is 14 residues. Trimming stripped 7 bases from V and 0 bases from J, with 9 bases between. The CDR3 protein is CASKTGSTNEKLFF. CDR3 DNA: TGTGCCAGCAAAACAGGATCAACTAATGAAAAACTGTTTTTT.

The chain joins TRBV9 to TRBJ2-5; D unclear. V was clipped by 3 bases and J by 2 bases, with 14 bases between them. The germline CDR1 and CDR2 sequences are SGDLS and YYNGEE. CDR3 length: 15 amino acids. CDR3 sequence reads: CASSAGLGPQETQYF. The CDR3 DNA reads TGTGCCAGCAGCGCCGGGTTAGGGCCTCAAGAGACCCAGTACTTC.

The genes are TRBV30 and TRBJ2-7, with 9 bases aligning to TRBD1. The germline V gene has CDR1 GTSNPN and CDR2 SVGIG (reference sequence). The CDR3 is 15 residues long. Germline trimming cut 0 bases from V and 0 bases from J; bases unmatched to any gene: 3. CDR3 DNA: TGTGCCTGGAGTGTCGGACAGGGGTTCTCCTACGAGCAGTACTTC. This encodes CAWSVGQGFSYEQYF.

V is TRBV28 and J is TRBJ1-5, with D unclear. V was cut by 2 bases and J by 3 bases, with 11 bases left in between. The CDR3 sequence is 15 residues long. Germline CDR1 MDHEN, CDR2 SYDVKM. This CDR3 is CASSLVSSFNQPQHF. The CDR3 bases are TGTGCCAGCAGTTTAGTGTCGAGTTTCAATCAGCCCCAGCATTTT.

The chain uses TRBV5-1 and TRBJ2-1; D remains ambiguous. Germline V gives CDR1 SGHRS, CDR2 YFSETQ. The CDR3 has 12 amino acids. V gave up 1 base and J gave up 5 bases, with 4 bases separating them. CDR3 sequence reads: CASSLSDNEQFF. DNA of the CDR3: TGCGCCAGCAGCTTGAGCGACAATGAGCAGTTCTTC.

This clone was found once. The chain is built from TRBV27 and TRBJ2-1; 12 nucleotides line up with TRBD2. The length of the CDR3 is 13 residues. V was pared by 4 bases and J by 9 bases, with 1 base of the junction left unmatched. Germline CDR1 reads MNHEY; CDR2 reads SMNVEV (reference sequence). CDR3 sequence: CASSSSGRGEQFF. As DNA, the CDR3 is TGTGCCAGCAGTTCTAGCGGGAGGGGTGAGCAGTTCTTC.

This chain joins TRBV5-4 and TRBJ1-2; D is unresolved. This CDR3 is 15 amino acids long. The germline V and J ends were trimmed by 6 bases and 4 bases, with 19 bases remaining between them. The germline CDR1 and CDR2 sequences are SGHNT and YYREEE (reference sequence). CDR3 region: CASTPYGVASYGYTF. The CDR3 DNA is TGTGCCAGCACCCCTTATGGTGTAGCAAGCTATGGCTACACCTTC.

The V gene is TRBV19, the J gene TRBJ1-5; possibly TRBD1 for D (5 bases). CDR1 is LNHDA, CDR2 SQIVND, per germline (reference sequence). This CDR3 spans 14 amino acids. The V gene lost 5 bases and the J gene lost 7 bases, with 15 bases spanning the gap. CDR3 sequence (DNA): TGTGCCAGTAGTGGCGGACGGGACCTCCAGCCCCAGCATTTT. Translated: CASSGGRDLQPQHF.

The sample holds a few counts of this clone. The chain links TRBV28 to TRBJ2-7, with D perhaps TRBD2 (5 bases). The CDR3 length is 11 residues. Per germline, CDR1 MDHEN and CDR2 SYDVKM. Between the trimmed V and J ends, which lost 2 bases and 8 bases, there was a span of 7 bases. CDR3 sequence reads: CASSLGEQQYF. The CDR3 DNA sequence: TGTGCCAGCAGTTTAGGGGAGCAGCAGTACTTC.

This clone came up once. The chain employs TRBV27 and TRBJ2-7; either TRBD1 or TRBD2 may fit D (5 bases each). CDR1 and CDR2 (germline): MNHEY, SMNVEV (reference sequence). V was cut by 7 bases and J by 5 bases, with 21 bases left in between. This CDR3 region has 15 residues. The CDR3 is CASTRDRKYPDEQYF. CDR3 coding DNA: TGTGCCAGCACCCGGGACCGAAAGTATCCTGACGAGCAGTACTTC.

The chain is built from TRBV6-5 and TRBJ2-6; perhaps TRBD2 as D (5 bases). V was cut by 7 bases and J by 0 bases, with 7 bases left in between. Germline V CDR1 and CDR2: MNHEY, SVGAGI. The CDR3 has 14 amino acids. The CDR3 is CASIGGSGANVLTF. Written as DNA, the CDR3 is TGTGCCAGCATAGGAGGCTCTGGGGCCAACGTCCTGACTTTC.

The V and J genes are TRBV29-1 and TRBJ2-1; D perhaps matches TRBD1 (7 bases). V was shortened by 8 bases and J by 7 bases, with 15 bases between the two germline ends. The germline CDR1 and CDR2 sequences are SQVTM and ANQGSEA. The CDR3 spans 12 residues. Written as DNA, the CDR3 is TGCAGCTTCAGGGGGGCGGGAAATGAGCAGTTCTTC. It codes for CSFRGAGNEQFF.

The chain combines TRBV5-1 with TRBJ2-1, with 11 bases lining up with TRBD2. J lost 4 bases, V lost 0 bases, and 6 bases had no gene match. From germline, CDR1 is SGHRS and CDR2 YFSETQ. The CDR3 is made up of 17 amino acids. The CDR3 coding sequence is TGCGCCAGCAGCTTGGGGTGGACTAGCGGGTCTTACAATGAGCAGTTCTTC. This translates into CASSLGWTSGSYNEQFF.

This chain uses TRBV9 with TRBJ2-2; 7 bases are a match to TRBD1. CDR1 SGDLS and CDR2 YYNGEE come from the germline V gene. The V gene end was trimmed by 4 bases and the J gene end by 3 bases; junction bases not matched to a gene: 3. The CDR3 covers 14 residues. CDR3 DNA: TGTGCCAGCAGCTTACAGGGGTACACCGGGGAGCTGTTTTTT. It is translated as CASSLQGYTGELFF.

The chain recombines TRBV6-6 with TRBJ1-5; 11 bases line up with TRBD1. Germline V gene lookup returns CDR1 MNHNY and CDR2 SVGAGI (reference sequence). The ends lost 5 bases at V and 6 bases at J; junction bases unmatched: 6. This CDR3 has 15 amino acids. The CDR3 spells CASSSGQGAVQPQHF. CDR3 sequence (DNA): TGTGCCAGCAGTAGCGGACAGGGGGCTGTTCAGCCCCAGCATTTT.

The J gene is TRBJ2-3, the V gene TRBV7-2; TRBD2 matches at 14 bases. CDR1 is SGHTA and CDR2 is FQGNSA in the germline V gene. V shed 5 bases and J 7 bases; nucleotides not matched to a gene: 8. The CDR3 sequence is 16 residues long. The CDR3 loop reads CASSPGLAGGLNTQYF. CDR3 nucleotide sequence: TGTGCCAGCAGCCCAGGACTAGCGGGAGGTCTGAATACGCAGTATTTT.

The chain links TRBV7-8 to TRBJ2-5; 9 bases fit TRBD1. The V gene's germline CDR1 is SGHVS and CDR2 FQNEAQ. The CDR3 length is 14 residues. J gave up 1 base and V 8 bases, and 5 bases lay outside the gene matches. CDR3 amino acids: CASAPGQGQETQYF. CDR3 bases: TGTGCCAGCGCGCCGGGACAGGGCCAAGAGACCCAGTACTTC.

DNA for the CDR3: TGTGCCAGCAGCTTCCCCGGCAGTAATCAGCCCCAGCATTTT. Translation: CASSFPGSNQPQHF. The chain has TRBV7-2 and TRBJ1-5; D is unresolved. This CDR3 comprises 14 residues. CDR1 is SGHTA and CDR2 is FQGNSA in the germline V gene. Trimming removed 3 bases from V and 4 bases from J, with 10 bases in between.

This chain connects TRBV5-8 to TRBJ2-5; possibly TRBD2 for D (6 bases). The germline V gene encodes CDR1 SGHTS and CDR2 YDEGEE. V lost 4 bases and J 0 bases, leaving 16 bases between the germline ends. CDR3 length: 16 amino acids. The chain's CDR3 is CASSLGRNSNQETQYF. In nucleotides, the CDR3 is TGTGCCAGCAGCCTGGGGAGGAATTCGAACCAAGAGACCCAGTACTTC.

The rearrangement uses TRBV18 and TRBJ2-1, with D perhaps TRBD1 or TRBD2 (5 bases each). Germline assignment: CDR1 KGHSH and CDR2 LQKENI. The CDR3 spans 15 residues. V was trimmed by 3 bases and J by 8 bases, leaving 17 bases between them. CDR3 nucleotides: TGTGCCAGCTCACCGGCTGGGGGTATCATGGATGAGCAGTTCTTC. It translates to CASSPAGGIMDEQFF.

This chain connects TRBV27 to TRBJ1-5, with D possibly TRBD1 on 6 matching bases. Trimming left V 4 bases short and J 4 bases short, with 29 bases between. The germline V gene encodes CDR1 MNHEY and CDR2 SMNVEV (reference sequence). The CDR3 consists of 20 residues. CDR3 amino acids: CASSSLRVGGEDRFNQPQHF. CDR3 DNA sequence: TGTGCCAGCAGTTCGCTCCGGGTGGGGGGCGAGGATAGATTTAATCAGCCCCAGCATTTT.

J is TRBJ2-3 and V is TRBV29-1, with 9 bases identical to TRBD1. V gave up 6 bases and J gave up 5 bases; unmatched junction bases: 9. This CDR3 is built from 14 residues. Per the germline V gene, CDR1 is SQVTM and CDR2 is ANQGSEA. The CDR3 protein is CSVDRTGDRDTQYF. CDR3 DNA: TGCAGCGTAGATAGGACAGGGGACCGAGATACGCAGTATTTT.

V is TRBV5-3 and J is TRBJ2-5, with D possibly matching TRBD2 (6 bases). TRBV5-3 is assigned to the ORF class and has an uncertain function. CDR3 size: 14 residues. V was trimmed by 3 bases and J by 3 bases, leaving 12 bases between them. CDR3 sequence (DNA): TGTGCCAGAAGCTCGCCCAAGCGGGAAGAGACCCAGTACTTC. Amino acids: CARSSPKREETQYF.

The chain uses TRBV15 and TRBJ2-3; weak D call: TRBD2 (5 bases). Germline-derived CDR1 and CDR2 are LNHNV and YYDKDF (reference sequence). Trimming removed 0 bases from V and 5 bases from J, with 18 bases in between. The CDR3 is 17 amino acids. The CDR3, as DNA: TGTGCCACCAGCAGAGATCAGGCGGGTCTTAGTGGAGATACGCAGTATTTT. Protein sequence: CATSRDQAGLSGDTQYF. The variable domain in full, with the rest retrieved from reference TRBV15 and TRBJ2-3, is DAMVIQNPRYQVTQFGKPVTLSCSQTLNHNVMYWYQQKSSQAPKLLFHYYDKDFNNEADTPDNFQSRRPNTSFCFLDIRSPGLGDTAMYLCATSRDQAGLSGDTQYFGPGTRLTVL.

The V gene is TRBV27, the J gene TRBJ2-7, with 8 bases lining up with TRBD1. V lost 7 bases to trimming and J lost 4 bases; unmatched junction nucleotides: 9. The length of the CDR3 is 14 residues. The germline CDR1 and CDR2 sequences are MNHEY and SMNVEV (reference sequence). The CDR3 spells CASTLGDRYYEQYF. The CDR3 nucleotides read TGTGCCAGCACCTTGGGGGACAGGTATTACGAGCAGTACTTC.

V gene TRBV28 combines with J gene TRBJ2-7; TRBD1 is a possible D gene (5 bases). This CDR3 has 16 residues. Trimming removed 5 bases from V and 1 base from J, with 18 bases in between. Germline CDR1 MDHEN, CDR2 SYDVKM. CDR3 in DNA: TGTGCCAGCAGTAATTCAGGGTGGTCTAAATCCTACGAGCAGTACTTC. Protein sequence: CASSNSGWSKSYEQYF.

The chain uses TRBV5-1 and TRBJ2-5; tentative D call: TRBD2 (6 bases). The germline V gene has CDR1 SGHRS and CDR2 YFSETQ. This CDR3 region has 13 residues. Deletions cut 5 bases from V and 1 base from J, with 9 bases between. CDR3 in DNA: TGCGCCAGCAGGCAGGGACTCCAAGAGACCCAGTACTTC. Protein sequence: CASRQGLQETQYF.